This TCR beta chain was identified in a study of CD8+ T cells in alopecia areata. The treatment was: oral pan-JAK inhibitor, 5-10 mg twice daily. TCR sequencing used cDNA made by reverse transcription of extracted RNA. The protocol was immunoSEQ multiplex PCR, while the TCRdb copy is restricted to in-frame clones and leaves out a portion. The sample has roughly 98,000 clones; roughly three fifths are singletons. The source was CD8+ T cells sorted from blood, collected at week 4, from a patient treated with tofacitinib. This sequence was found in a human donor with alopecia areata.

The chain's CDR3 is CASSGPGGEQFF. The CDR3 nucleotides read TGTGCCAGCAGTGGCCCAGGGGGAGAGCAGTTCTTC. V gene TRBV27 combines with J gene TRBJ2-1; 7 bases map to TRBD1. V dropped 5 bases and J dropped 10; count of bases not matched to a gene: 5. CDR3 size: 12 residues. Looked up from germline, CDR1 is MNHEY and CDR2 is SMNVEV (reference sequence).